These 20 T cell receptor beta chains were sequenced from one sample in a study of a mutant IDH1 vaccine in newly diagnosed glioma. No antigen has been identified for these receptors. The time point is: week 47, end of study. Every single dose of the vaccine, 300 ug of mutant IDH1 20-mer peptide, came with topical imiquimod. Data came from immunoSEQ multiplex PCR; TCRdb stores just in-frame clones and leaves some out. Of tens of thousands of clones listed, 70% to 90% were seen once; the top ten hold roughly 5.6%. The starting material was PBMCs, obtained from a glioma patient whose treatment included an IDH1 peptide vaccine. These receptors all come from a man aged 35 to 55 with glioma.

The CDR3 loop is CAWKAQANTEAFF. The CDR3 DNA is TGTGCCTGGAAGGCCCAAGCGAACACTGAAGCTTTCTTT. This rearrangement joins TRBV30 to TRBJ1-1; D is uncertain. CDR1 and CDR2 (germline): GTSNPN, SVGIG (reference sequence). The CDR3 totals 13 residues. Trimming took off 4 bases at V and 1 base at J, with 10 bases between the two ends.

This clone was observed once. The J gene is TRBJ2-3, the V gene TRBV7-2, with 12 bases fitting TRBD2. J gave up 4 bases and V 4 bases, and 3 bases lay outside the gene matches. In germline, CDR1 is SGHTA, CDR2 FQGNSA. This CDR3 has 15 residues. The DNA of the CDR3 is TGTGCCAGCAGCTCGACTAGCGGGAGCGCAGATACGCAGTATTTT. It translates to CASSSTSGSADTQYF.

J is TRBJ1-4 and V is TRBV5-1; D gene unclear. The length of the CDR3 is 15 residues. CDR1 SGHRS and CDR2 YFSETQ come from the germline V gene. The germline V and J ends were trimmed by 1 base and 0 bases, with 7 bases remaining between them. CDR3 DNA sequence: TGCGCCAGCAGCTTGAATGGCGCAACTAATGAAAAACTGTTTTTT. Its translation is CASSLNGATNEKLFF.

The chain employs TRBV6-5 and TRBJ1-1, with TRBD1 as a possible D gene (5 bases). CDR1 MNHEY and CDR2 SVGAGI come from the germline V gene. CDR3 length equals 13 residues. V was cut by 6 bases and J by 2 bases, with 10 bases left in between. The chain's CDR3 is CASRQDPNTEAFF. The DNA of the CDR3 is TGTGCCAGCAGACAGGACCCCAACACTGAAGCTTTCTTT.

The chain combines TRBV30 with TRBJ2-1; D remains unclear. The CDR3 consists of 13 residues. The germline V gene encodes CDR1 GTSNPN and CDR2 SVGIG (reference sequence). V was shortened by 0 bases and J by 8 bases, with 11 bases between the two germline ends. CDR3 protein: CAWSVGLRDEQFF. DNA for the CDR3: TGTGCCTGGAGTGTAGGCCTACGGGATGAGCAGTTCTTC.

This clone appeared once. The J gene is TRBJ2-7, the V gene TRBV30; TRBD1 is a possible D gene (5 bases). CDR1 and CDR2 (germline): GTSNPN, SVGIG (reference sequence). The CDR3 length is 12 residues. With 5 bases removed from V and 3 bases from J, the gap between germline ends came to 11 bases. In DNA, the CDR3 is TGTGCCTGGGCCGACAGCTACTACGAGCAGTACTTC. This codes for CAWADSYYEQYF.

CDR3 sequence reads: CASSLVGVYGVGYTF. CDR3 sequence (DNA): TGTGCCAGCAGCTTAGTGGGGGTGTACGGGGTTGGCTACACCTTC. The genes are TRBV7-2 and TRBJ1-2; possibly TRBD1 for D (5 bases). The CDR3 is 15 amino acids. V was clipped by 1 base and J by 7 bases, with 16 bases between them. The germline gives CDR1 SGHTA, CDR2 FQGNSA.

This chain connects TRBV28 to TRBJ2-3; unclear D gene. V lost 5 bases, J lost 5 bases, and 8 bases lay in between. CDR1 and CDR2 (germline): MDHEN, SYDVKM. This CDR3 is 12 amino acids long. The DNA for the CDR3 is TGTGCCAGCAGTCTCCCCGGAGATACGCAGTATTTT. It yields the protein CASSLPGDTQYF.

V usage is TRBV11-2 and J usage is TRBJ2-5; D not resolved. CDR3 length: 12 residues. The V end lost 1 base, the J end lost 5 bases, and 5 bases lay between the germline ends. CDR1 SGHAT and CDR2 FQNNGV come from the germline V gene. The CDR3 is CASSLADETQYF. CDR3 sequence (DNA): TGTGCCAGCAGCTTAGCTGATGAGACCCAGTACTTC.

The chain recombines TRBV4-2 with TRBJ1-6, with 7 bases lining up with TRBD1. This CDR3 comprises 15 residues. J lost 8 bases, V lost 6 bases, and 10 bases had no gene match. The germline CDR1 and CDR2 sequences are LGHNA and YNFKEQ. The CDR3 region is CASRPLDRPDSPLHF. For the CDR3, the DNA is TGTGCCAGCAGACCGTTGGACAGGCCGGATTCACCCCTCCACTTT.

The chain links TRBV4-2 to TRBJ1-3; possibly TRBD1 for D (5 bases). V lost 0 bases to trimming and J lost 4 bases, with 13 bases between them. The CDR3 covers 16 residues. Per the germline V gene, CDR1 is LGHNA and CDR2 is YNFKEQ. For the CDR3, the DNA is TGTGCCAGCAGCCAAGATCCGGCAGGGTCAGGAAACACCATATATTTT. Translation gives CASSQDPAGSGNTIYF.

J is TRBJ2-6 and V is TRBV9; 7 bases are shared with TRBD1. Trimming took 1 base from V and 3 from J; bases not matched to a gene: 7. Germline lookup yields CDR1 SGDLS and CDR2 YYNGEE. This CDR3 region has 17 residues. In DNA, the CDR3 is TGTGCCAGCAGCGTAAACAGGGGCAGGAATGGGGCCAACGTCCTGACTTTC. Translating gives CASSVNRGRNGANVLTF.

The J gene is TRBJ2-7, the V gene TRBV5-4; 10 nucleotides align to TRBD1. This CDR3 region has 15 residues. The V and J ends lost 4 bases and 2 bases, in that order; junction bases with no gene match: 6. CDR1 is SGHNT, CDR2 YYREEE, per germline (reference sequence). The CDR3 DNA sequence: TGTGCCAGCAGCCAAGTGGGGACAGGGGCCTACGAGCAGTACTTC. It specifies CASSQVGTGAYEQYF.

This clone was found a few times. V gene TRBV28 combines with J gene TRBJ2-2, with D possibly matching TRBD1 (6 bases). With 10 bases removed from V and 7 bases from J, the gap between germline ends came to 16 bases. This CDR3 comprises 13 residues. Germline CDR1 and CDR2: MDHEN and SYDVKM. The CDR3, as DNA: TGTGCCACCTTCACAGGGTTGTACGGGGAGCTGTTTTTT. Protein: CATFTGLYGELFF. The whole variable domain, filled in from reference TRBV28 and TRBJ2-2, reads DVKVTQSSRYLVKRTGEKVFLECVQDMDHENMFWYRQDPGLGLRLIYFSYDVKMKEKGDIPEGYSVSREKKERFSLILESASTNQTSMYLCATFTGLYGELFFGEGSRLTVL.

This chain connects TRBV5-4 to TRBJ2-3; TRBD1 might be the D (6 bases). Deletions cut 3 bases from V and 1 base from J, with 6 bases between. This CDR3 is built from 13 residues. Germline CDR1 is SGHNT and CDR2 is YYREEE (reference sequence). Written as DNA, the CDR3 is TGTGCCAGCAGCTACAGGGGCACAGATACGCAGTATTTT. This codes for CASSYRGTDTQYF.

The chain joins TRBV18 to TRBJ2-5; 9 bases match TRBD1. The germline V gene has CDR1 KGHSH and CDR2 LQKENI. Trimming at V came to 3 bases and at J to 4 bases, leaving 12 bases not matched to a gene. This CDR3 is 17 amino acids long. For the CDR3, the DNA is TGTGCCAGCTCACCTGTCGGGACAGGGAAGGGGGTAGAGACCCAGTACTTC. It yields the protein CASSPVGTGKGVETQYF.

This chain uses TRBV7-9 with TRBJ2-5; 13 bases align to TRBD2. The CDR3 is 18 amino acids. The V segment lost 5 bases and the J segment 4 bases; nucleotides outside the gene matches: 13. Germline loops: CDR1 SEHNR, CDR2 FQNEAQ (reference sequence). In DNA, the CDR3 is TGTGCCAGCAGCCCCTCACTAGCGGGGGGGCCTAGGGTAGAGACCCAGTACTTC. It codes for CASSPSLAGGPRVETQYF.

The rearrangement uses TRBV19 and TRBJ2-1, with D possibly matching TRBD2 (6 bases). V lost 3 bases, J lost 3 bases, and 12 bases lay in between. Germline-derived CDR1 and CDR2 are LNHDA and SQIVND (reference sequence). The CDR3 spans 15 residues. CDR3 protein: CASSMASAYYNEQFF. CDR3 nucleotide sequence: TGTGCCAGTAGTATGGCTAGCGCTTACTACAATGAGCAGTTCTTC.

The chain links TRBV11-2 to TRBJ2-5; 7 bases align to TRBD2. Germline loops: CDR1 SGHAT, CDR2 FQNNGV. J was trimmed by 3 bases and V by 1 base; bases with no gene match: 8. CDR3 length: 16 residues. The CDR3 protein is CASSLAMWLAEETQYF. The CDR3 region has the DNA TGTGCCAGCAGCTTAGCGATGTGGCTAGCGGAAGAGACCCAGTACTTC.

The chain combines TRBV5-1 with TRBJ2-7, with 8 bases lining up with TRBD1. Germline V lookup: CDR1 SGHRS, CDR2 YFSETQ. Unmatched junction bases numbered 6, after V lost 4 bases and J lost 0 bases. The CDR3 covers 15 residues. CDR3 residues: CASSPGQGSSYEQYF. In DNA form, the CDR3 reads TGCGCCAGCAGCCCCGGACAGGGTAGCTCCTACGAGCAGTACTTC.